A single sample gave rise to the 4 T cell receptor beta chains below, sequenced in a study of CD8+CD57+ T cells in acquired aplastic anemia. CD8+CD57+ cell expansion, shown by flow cytometry, had occurred in the patients selected for sequencing. The TCR beta profiling, which covered VDJ combination and CDR3 sequence, was carried out using genomic DNA as the template. Via MiXCR, TCRdb re-called the reads, giving one row per CDR3 protein. The repertoire holds 150,000 or so distinct CDR3 sequences, with roughly 49% as singletons. Source material: sorted CD4+, CD8+, or CD8+CD57+ T cells (not recorded which) from PBMCs. These receptors came from a human donor with aplastic anemia.

This clonotype is a singleton in its sample. This chain links TRBV25-1 with TRBJ2-7, with D perhaps TRBD1 or TRBD2 (5 bases each). V lost 7 bases, J lost 7 bases, and 11 bases lay in between. Germline V gene data show CDR1 as MGHDK and CDR2 as SYGVNS. The CDR3 sequence is 11 residues long. This chain's CDR3 is CASITGGEQYF. For the CDR3, the DNA is TGTGCCAGCATCACTGGGGGTGAGCAGTACTTC.

In its sample, this clonotype was seen many times. This rearrangement joins TRBV27 to TRBJ2-1; TRBD2 matches at 12 bases. With 6 bases clipped from V and 9 bases from J, the junction kept 9 bases outside the gene matches. The CDR3 sequence is 15 residues long. In germline, CDR1 is MNHEY, CDR2 SMNVEV (reference sequence). The CDR3 protein is CASSQPSGGVLEQFF. The CDR3 DNA is TGTGCCAGCAGCCAGCCTAGCGGGGGGGTTCTTGAGCAGTTCTTC.

This chain joins TRBV7-2 and TRBJ1-3; D is unresolved. Germline values: CDR1 SGHTA, CDR2 FQGNSA. Between the trimmed V and J ends, which lost 5 bases and 2 bases, there was a span of 16 bases. The CDR3 length is 16 residues. CDR3 in amino acids: CASSQAPAPTGNTIYF. The DNA of the CDR3 is TGTGCCAGCAGCCAAGCGCCAGCTCCTACTGGAAACACCATATATTTT.

This clonotype was seen repeatedly, ten times or more. The rearrangement joins TRBV7-9 to TRBJ1-2, with 12 bases lining up with TRBD1. This CDR3 spans 16 amino acids. The ends lost 1 base at V and 6 bases at J; junction bases unmatched: 6. Germline CDR1 SEHNR, CDR2 FQNEAQ (reference sequence). DNA of the CDR3: TGTGCCAGCAGCTTAGATGGTGGGACAGGGGGCGATGGCTACACCTTC. It translates to CASSLDGGTGGDGYTF.